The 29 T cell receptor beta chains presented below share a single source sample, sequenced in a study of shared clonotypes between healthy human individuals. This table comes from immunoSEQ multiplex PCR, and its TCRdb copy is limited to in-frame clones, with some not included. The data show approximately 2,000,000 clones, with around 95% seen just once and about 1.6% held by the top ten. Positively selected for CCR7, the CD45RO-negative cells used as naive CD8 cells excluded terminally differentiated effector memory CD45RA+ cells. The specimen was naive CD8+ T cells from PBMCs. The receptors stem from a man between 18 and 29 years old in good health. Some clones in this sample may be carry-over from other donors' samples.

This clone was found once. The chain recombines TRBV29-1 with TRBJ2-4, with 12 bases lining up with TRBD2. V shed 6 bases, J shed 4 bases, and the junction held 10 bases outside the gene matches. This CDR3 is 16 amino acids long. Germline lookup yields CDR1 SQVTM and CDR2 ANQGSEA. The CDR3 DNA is TGCAGCGTCCCGATGACCCTAGCGGGAGGGAAAAACATTCAGTACTTC. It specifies CSVPMTLAGGKNIQYF.

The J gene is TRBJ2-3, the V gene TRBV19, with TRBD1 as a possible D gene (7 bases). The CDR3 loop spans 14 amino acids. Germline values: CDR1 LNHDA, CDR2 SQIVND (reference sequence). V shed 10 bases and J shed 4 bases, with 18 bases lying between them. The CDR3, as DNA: TGTGCCACCCGGAGGGCAGGGGGTTCAGATACGCAGTATTTT. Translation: CATRRAGGSDTQYF.

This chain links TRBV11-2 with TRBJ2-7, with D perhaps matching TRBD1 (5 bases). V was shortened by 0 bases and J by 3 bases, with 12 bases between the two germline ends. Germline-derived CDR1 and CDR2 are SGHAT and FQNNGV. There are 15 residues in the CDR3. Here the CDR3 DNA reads TGTGCCAGCAGCTTAGACAGGGTGGAAGGCTACGAGCAGTACTTC. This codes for CASSLDRVEGYEQYF.

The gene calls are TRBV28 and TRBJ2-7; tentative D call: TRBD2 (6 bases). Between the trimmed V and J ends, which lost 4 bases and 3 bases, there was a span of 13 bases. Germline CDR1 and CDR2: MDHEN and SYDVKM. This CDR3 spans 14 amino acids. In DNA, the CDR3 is TGTGCCAGCAGTTCTATCGGGGGTCGCTACGAGCAGTACTTC. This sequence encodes CASSSIGGRYEQYF.

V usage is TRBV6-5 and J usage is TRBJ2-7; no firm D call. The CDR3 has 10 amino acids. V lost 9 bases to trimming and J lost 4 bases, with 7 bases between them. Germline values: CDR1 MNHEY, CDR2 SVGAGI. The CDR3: CASGAYEQYF. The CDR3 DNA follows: TGTGCCAGTGGAGCTTACGAGCAGTACTTC.

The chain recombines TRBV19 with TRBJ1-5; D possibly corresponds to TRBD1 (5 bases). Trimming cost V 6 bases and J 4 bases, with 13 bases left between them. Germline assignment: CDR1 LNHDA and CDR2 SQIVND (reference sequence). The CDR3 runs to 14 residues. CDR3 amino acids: CASRNQGINQPQHF. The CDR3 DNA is TGTGCCAGTAGGAACCAGGGTATTAATCAGCCCCAGCATTTT. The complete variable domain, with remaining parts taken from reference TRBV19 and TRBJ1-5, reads DGGITQSPKYLFRKEGQNVTLSCEQNLNHDAMYWYRQDPGQGLRLIYYSQIVNDFQKGDIAEGYSVSREKKESFPLTVTSAQKNPTAFYLCASRNQGINQPQHFGDGTRLSIL.

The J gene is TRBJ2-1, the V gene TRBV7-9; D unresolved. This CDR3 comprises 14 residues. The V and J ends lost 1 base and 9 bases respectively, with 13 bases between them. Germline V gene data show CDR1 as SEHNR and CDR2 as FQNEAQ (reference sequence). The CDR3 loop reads CASSLGSRSGEQFF. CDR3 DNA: TGTGCCAGCAGCTTAGGTAGTCGTTCTGGTGAGCAGTTCTTC. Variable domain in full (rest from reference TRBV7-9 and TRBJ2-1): DTGVSQNPRHKITKRGQNVTFRCDPISEHNRLYWYRQTLGQGPEFLTYFQNEAQLEKSRLLSDRFSAERPKGSFSTLEIQRTEQGDSAMYLCASSLGSRSGEQFFGPGTRLTVL.

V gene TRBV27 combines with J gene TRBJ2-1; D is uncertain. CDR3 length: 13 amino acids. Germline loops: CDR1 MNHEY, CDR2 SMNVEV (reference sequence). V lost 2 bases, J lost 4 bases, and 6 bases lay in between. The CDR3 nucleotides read TGTGCCAGCAGTTTAAACCCTTACAATGAGCAGTTCTTC. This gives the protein CASSLNPYNEQFF.

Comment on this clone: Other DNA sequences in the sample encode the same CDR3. Here the CDR3 DNA reads TGTGCCAGCAGTTTTCTACTAGCGGGAGGCACAGATACGCAGTATTTT. Residues: CASSFLLAGGTDTQYF. J is TRBJ2-3 and V is TRBV27; 11 positions agree with TRBD2. Looked up from germline, CDR1 is MNHEY and CDR2 is SMNVEV (reference sequence). The CDR3 loop spans 16 amino acids. J gave up 1 base and V 3 bases, and 3 bases lay outside the gene matches.

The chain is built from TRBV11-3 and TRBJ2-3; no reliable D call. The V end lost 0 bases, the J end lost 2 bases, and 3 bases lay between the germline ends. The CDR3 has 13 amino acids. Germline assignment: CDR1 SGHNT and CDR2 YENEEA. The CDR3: CASSLDYTDTQYF. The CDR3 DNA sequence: TGTGCCAGCAGCTTAGACTACACAGATACGCAGTATTTT.

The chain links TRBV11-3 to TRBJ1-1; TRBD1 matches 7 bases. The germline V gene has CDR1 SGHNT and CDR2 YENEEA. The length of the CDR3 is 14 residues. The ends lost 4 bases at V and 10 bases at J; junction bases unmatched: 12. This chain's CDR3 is CASSSGTARVGAFF. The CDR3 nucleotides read TGTGCCAGCAGCTCAGGGACAGCCCGCGTTGGAGCTTTCTTT.

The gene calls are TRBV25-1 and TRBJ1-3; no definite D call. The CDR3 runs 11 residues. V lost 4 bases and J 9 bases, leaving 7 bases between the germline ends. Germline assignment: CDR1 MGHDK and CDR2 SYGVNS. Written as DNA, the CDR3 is TGTGCCAGCAGTGGGCCAACCACCATATATTTT. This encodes CASSGPTTIYF.

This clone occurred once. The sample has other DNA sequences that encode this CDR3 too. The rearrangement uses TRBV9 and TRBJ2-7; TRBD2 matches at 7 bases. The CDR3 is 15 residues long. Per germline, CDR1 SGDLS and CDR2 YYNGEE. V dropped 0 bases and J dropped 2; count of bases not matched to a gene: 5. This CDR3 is CASSVGPSGAYEQYF. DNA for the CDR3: TGTGCCAGCAGCGTAGGTCCTAGCGGCGCCTACGAGCAGTACTTC.

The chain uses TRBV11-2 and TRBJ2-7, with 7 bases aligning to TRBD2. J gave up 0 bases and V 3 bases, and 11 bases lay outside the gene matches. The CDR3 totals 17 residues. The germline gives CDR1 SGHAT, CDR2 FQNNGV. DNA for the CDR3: TGTGCCAGCAGCTTCTCACCCACTAGCGCCTACTCCTACGAGCAGTACTTC. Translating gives CASSFSPTSAYSYEQYF.

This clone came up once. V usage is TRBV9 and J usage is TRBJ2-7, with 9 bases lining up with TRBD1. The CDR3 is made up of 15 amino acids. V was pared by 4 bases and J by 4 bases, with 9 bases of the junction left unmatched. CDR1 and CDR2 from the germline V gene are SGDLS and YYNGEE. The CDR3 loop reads CASSPGPGQGYEQYF. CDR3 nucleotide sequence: TGTGCCAGCAGCCCAGGTCCGGGACAGGGTTACGAGCAGTACTTC.

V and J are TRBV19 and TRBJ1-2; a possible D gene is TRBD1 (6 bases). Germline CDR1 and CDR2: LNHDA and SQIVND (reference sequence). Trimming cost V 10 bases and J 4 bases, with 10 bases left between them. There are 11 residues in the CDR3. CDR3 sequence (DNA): TGTGCCACAAGGGACATCTATGGCTACACCTTC. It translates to CATRDIYGYTF. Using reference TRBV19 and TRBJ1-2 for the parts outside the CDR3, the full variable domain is DGGITQSPKYLFRKEGQNVTLSCEQNLNHDAMYWYRQDPGQGLRLIYYSQIVNDFQKGDIAEGYSVSREKKESFPLTVTSAQKNPTAFYLCATRDIYGYTFGSGTRLTVV.

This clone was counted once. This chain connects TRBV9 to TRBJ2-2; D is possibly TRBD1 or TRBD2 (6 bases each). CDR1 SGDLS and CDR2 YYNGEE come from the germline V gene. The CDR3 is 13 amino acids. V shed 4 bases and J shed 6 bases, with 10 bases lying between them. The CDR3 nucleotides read TGTGCCAGCAGCCCGGGGGCCCCCGGGGAGCTGTTTTTT. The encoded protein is CASSPGAPGELFF. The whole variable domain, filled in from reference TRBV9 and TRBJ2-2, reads DSGVTQTPKHLITATGQRVTLRCSPRSGDLSVYWYQQSLDQGLQFLIQYYNGEERAKGNILERFSAQQFPDLHSELNLSSLELGDSALYFCASSPGAPGELFFGEGSRLTVL.

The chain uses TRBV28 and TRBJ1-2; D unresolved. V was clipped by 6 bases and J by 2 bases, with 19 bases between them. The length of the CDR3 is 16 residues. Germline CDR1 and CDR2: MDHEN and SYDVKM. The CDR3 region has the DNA TGTGCCAGCAGCCCAGCCGGTGGAGGGCCCAACTATGGCTACACCTTC. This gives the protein CASSPAGGGPNYGYTF.

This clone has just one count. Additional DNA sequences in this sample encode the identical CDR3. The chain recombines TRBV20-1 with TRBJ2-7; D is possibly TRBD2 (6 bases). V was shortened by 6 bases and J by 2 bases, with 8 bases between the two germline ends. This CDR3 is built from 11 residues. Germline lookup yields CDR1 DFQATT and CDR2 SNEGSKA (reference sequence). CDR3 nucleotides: TGCAGTGCCCGGGGGACCTACGAGCAGTACTTC. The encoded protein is CSARGTYEQYF.

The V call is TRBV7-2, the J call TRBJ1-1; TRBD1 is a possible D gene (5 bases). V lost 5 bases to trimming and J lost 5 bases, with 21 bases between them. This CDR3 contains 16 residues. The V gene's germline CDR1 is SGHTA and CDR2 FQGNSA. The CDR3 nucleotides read TGTGCCAGCAGCCCAAGCCGGCGGGGCCTGGGGACTGAAGCTTTCTTT. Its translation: CASSPSRRGLGTEAFF.

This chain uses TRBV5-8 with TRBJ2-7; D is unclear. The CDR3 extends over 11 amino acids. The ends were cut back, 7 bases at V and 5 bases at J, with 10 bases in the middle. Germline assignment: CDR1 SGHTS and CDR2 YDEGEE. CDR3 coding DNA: TGTGCCAGCCCTAGGGTTCACGAGCAGTACTTC. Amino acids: CASPRVHEQYF.

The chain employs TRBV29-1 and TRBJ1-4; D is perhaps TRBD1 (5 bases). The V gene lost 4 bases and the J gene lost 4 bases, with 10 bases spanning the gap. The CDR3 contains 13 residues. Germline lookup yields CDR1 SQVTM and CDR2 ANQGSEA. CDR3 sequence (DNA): TGCAGCGTTGCGCAGGGATATAATGAAAAACTGTTTTTT. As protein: CSVAQGYNEKLFF.

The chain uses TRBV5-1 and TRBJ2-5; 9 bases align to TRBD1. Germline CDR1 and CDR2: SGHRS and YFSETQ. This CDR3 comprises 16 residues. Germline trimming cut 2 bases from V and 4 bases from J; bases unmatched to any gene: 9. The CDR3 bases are TGCGCCAGCAGCTTAGGGGACAGGGATTATGGAGAGACCCAGTACTTC. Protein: CASSLGDRDYGETQYF.

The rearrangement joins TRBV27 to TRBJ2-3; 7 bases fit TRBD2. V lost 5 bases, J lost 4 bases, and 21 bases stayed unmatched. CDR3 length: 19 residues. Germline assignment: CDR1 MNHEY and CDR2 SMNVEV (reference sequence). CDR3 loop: CASSPFSFGEGGPADTQYF. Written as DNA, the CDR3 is TGTGCCAGCAGTCCCTTTAGTTTCGGGGAGGGAGGGCCCGCAGATACGCAGTATTTT.

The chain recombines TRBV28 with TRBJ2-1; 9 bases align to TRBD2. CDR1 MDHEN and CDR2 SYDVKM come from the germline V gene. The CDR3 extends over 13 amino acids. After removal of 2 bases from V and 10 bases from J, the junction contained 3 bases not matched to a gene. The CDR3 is CASSLAGGIEQFF. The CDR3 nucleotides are TGTGCCAGCAGTTTAGCGGGGGGGATAGAGCAGTTCTTC.

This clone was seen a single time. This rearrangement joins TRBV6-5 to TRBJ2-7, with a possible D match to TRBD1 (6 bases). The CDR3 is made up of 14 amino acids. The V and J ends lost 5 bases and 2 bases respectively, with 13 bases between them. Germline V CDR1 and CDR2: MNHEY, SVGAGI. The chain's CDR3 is CASSPPGQAYEQYF. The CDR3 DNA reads TGTGCCAGCAGTCCCCCGGGACAAGCCTACGAGCAGTACTTC.

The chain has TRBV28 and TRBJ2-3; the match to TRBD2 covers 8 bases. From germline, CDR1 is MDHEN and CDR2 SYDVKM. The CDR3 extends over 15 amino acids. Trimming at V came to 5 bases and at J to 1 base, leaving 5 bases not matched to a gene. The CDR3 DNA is TGTGCCAGCAGTCCCGGGACTAGGGGCACAGATACGCAGTATTTT. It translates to CASSPGTRGTDTQYF.

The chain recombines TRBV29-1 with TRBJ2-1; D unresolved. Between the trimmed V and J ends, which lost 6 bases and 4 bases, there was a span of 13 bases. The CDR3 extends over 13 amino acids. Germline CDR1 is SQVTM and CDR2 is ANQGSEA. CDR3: CSVRPGQYNEQFF. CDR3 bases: TGCAGCGTCCGACCGGGCCAATACAATGAGCAGTTCTTC.

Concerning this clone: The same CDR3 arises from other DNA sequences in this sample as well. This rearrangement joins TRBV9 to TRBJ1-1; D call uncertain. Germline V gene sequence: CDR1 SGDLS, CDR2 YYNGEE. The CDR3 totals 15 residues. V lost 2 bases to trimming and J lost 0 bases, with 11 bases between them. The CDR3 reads CASSVEGRLNTEAFF. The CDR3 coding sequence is TGTGCCAGCAGCGTTGAAGGACGGTTGAACACTGAAGCTTTCTTT.